This T cell receptor (beta chain) comes out of a study of cytomegalovirus exposure and HLA in healthy donors. The PCR made use of 60 Vbeta and 13 Jbeta primers. The data were produced by immunoSEQ multiplex PCR, yet TCRdb's version contains in-frame clones alone and is incomplete. The sample carries about 160,000 clones, around four fifths recorded once. The CDR3 has 20 amino acids. Germline assignment: CDR1 MGHRA and CDR2 YSYEKL. V was clipped by 0 bases and J by 5 bases; unmatched bases: 18. J is TRBJ2-2 and V is TRBV4-1; 7 nucleotides line up with TRBD2. The clonotype originates from a man in his late teens or twenties in good health and CMV-seropositive. Input material: PBMCs. The chain's CDR3 is CASSQEADLVGGVWTGELFF. CDR3 DNA sequence: TGCGCCAGCAGCCAAGAGGCTGACTTAGTGGGGGGGGTATGGACCGGGGAGCTGTTTTTT.